A selection of T cell receptor beta chains follows, all from one sample in a study of siplizumab effects on memory and regulatory T cells. TCRdb's table, derived via immunoSEQ multiplex PCR, lists solely in-frame clones and lacks some. The sample holds roughly 80,000 clones, 87% seen once. Material for sequencing was Tregs sorted from blood. All receptors derive from a human donor in good health. Each CDR3 is given with its conserved first and last residue. Fields, in order: J gene, clone size, D gene, V gene, CDR3 DNA, CDR3 protein. The D gene is left open where the match is weak. Where a row states a size, it is once, few, many or the class of an expanded clone; other rows omit it.

TRBJ1-1,NA,NA,TRBV7-9,TGTGCCAGCAGCTTCAGGGTCTCCACTGAAGCTTTCTTT,CASSFRVSTEAFF
TRBJ1-1,few,NA,TRBV30,TGTGCCTGGAGAAGGCTCCAAGGGACTGAAGCTTTCTTT,CAWRRLQGTEAFF
TRBJ1-1,NA,NA,TRBV7-8,TGTGCCAGCAGCGAGCCTAAGAGCACTGAAGCTTTCTTT,CASSEPKSTEAFF
TRBJ2-7,NA,NA,TRBV28,TGTGCCAGCAGTGGGACATCCCGAAACGAGCAGTACTTC,CASSGTSRNEQYF
TRBJ2-3,once,TRBD2,TRBV7-2,TGTGCCAGCAGCTTAGTCAGGCTAGCGGGGGGAGATACGCAGTATTTT,CASSLVRLAGGDTQYF
TRBJ1-6,NA,NA,TRBV19,TGTGCCAGTAGTGGTCGCCGACAGTTCGATAATTCACCCCTCCACTTT,CASSGRRQFDNSPLHF
TRBJ1-4,NA,TRBD1,TRBV6-1,TGTGCCAGCAGTGAAGGGGACAGTTGGGTGAATGAAAAACTGTTTTTT,CASSEGDSWVNEKLFF
TRBJ2-6,once,NA,TRBV11-2,TGTGCCAGCAGCTTACGGGTAATCTCTGGGGCCAACGTCCTGACTTTC,CASSLRVISGANVLTF
TRBJ1-2,NA,NA,TRBV28,TGTGCCAGCAGTCTCCGGACGGGATATGGCTACACCTTC,CASSLRTGYGYTF
TRBJ1-2,NA,NA,TRBV2,TGTGCCAGCACCTGGGACGGGAACGGCTACACCTTC,CASTWDGNGYTF
TRBJ1-6,NA,TRBD1,TRBV11-2,TGTGCCAGCAGCTCTCAAAGGACAGGAAATTCACCCCTCCACTTT,CASSSQRTGNSPLHF
TRBJ1-2,NA,NA,TRBV5-1,TGCGCCAGCAGCTTATCGGTTCTGGTTAATGGCTACACCTTC,CASSLSVLVNGYTF
TRBJ1-2,NA,TRBD1,TRBV6-1,TGTGCCAGCAGTGACTCCCTCCGGACAGGGTGGACCTTC,CASSDSLRTGWTF
TRBJ2-7,NA,NA,TRBV18,TGTGCCAGCTCACAGACCGCGGTAAACACCGAGCAGTACTTC,CASSQTAVNTEQYF
TRBJ1-1,NA,TRBD1,TRBV5-1,TGCGCCAGCAGGTGGGGACAGGGGGCGGTTGACACTGAAGCTTTCTTT,CASRWGQGAVDTEAFF
TRBJ1-1,NA,NA,TRBV29-1,TGCAGCGTTGAGGCCCAGACGCACGCTGAAGCTTTCTTT,CSVEAQTHAEAFF
TRBJ2-5,NA,NA,TRBV30,TGTGCCTGGAGTGGCGGGGTCAAAGAGACCCAGTACTTC,CAWSGGVKETQYF
TRBJ1-2,NA,TRBD1,TRBV6-1,TGTGCCAGCAGTGCCCCGGGACAGGGGTTCTATGGCTACACCTTC,CASSAPGQGFYGYTF
TRBJ1-5,NA,NA,TRBV21-1,TGTGCCAGCGGGAGGACAGGGACGTATAGCAATCAGCCCCAGCATTTT,CASGRTGTYSNQPQHF
TRBJ1-6,once,TRBD1,TRBV18,TGTGCCAGCTCACCGGGACAGTTAAGTTCACCCCTCCACTTT,CASSPGQLSSPLHF
TRBJ1-5,NA,NA,TRBV19,TGTGCCAGTAGAGGACAGATTAATCAGCCCCAGCATTTT,CASRGQINQPQHF
TRBJ2-2,NA,TRBD2,TRBV5-4,TGTGCCAGCAGCATAGGACTAGCGGGGGGGCCCGGGGAGCTGTTTTTT,CASSIGLAGGPGELFF
TRBJ2-3,NA,NA,TRBV18,TGTGCCAGCTCTCCCGGGTATACGCAGTATTTT,CASSPGYTQYF
TRBJ2-3,NA,NA,TRBV11-1,TGTGCCAGCAGCTTATCCCCCAGCACAGATACGCAGTATTTT,CASSLSPSTDTQYF
TRBJ1-1,NA,NA,TRBV7-9,TGTGCCAGCAGCTCGAACTATGGGGCAGAAGAAGCTTTCTTT,CASSSNYGAEEAFF
TRBJ1-3,once,NA,TRBV7-2,TGTGCCAGCAGCTTAGGGGGTCCTGGATTTGGAAACACCATATATTTT,CASSLGGPGFGNTIYF
TRBJ2-5,NA,NA,TRBV29-1,TGCAGCGTTGAAGATCTTATGGTAGGGGGCCAAGAGACCCAGTACTTC,CSVEDLMVGGQETQYF
TRBJ1-1,once,NA,TRBV7-3,TGTGCCAGCAGCTTACTTGGTCAGAACACTGAAGCTTTCTTT,CASSLLGQNTEAFF
TRBJ1-6,NA,NA,TRBV28,TGTGCCAGCAGCCTACCATCGACAGGCTCACCCCTCCACTTT,CASSLPSTGSPLHF
TRBJ1-5,NA,NA,TRBV18,TGTGCCAGCTCACCGGGGTTGGGGCAGCCCCAGCATTTT,CASSPGLGQPQHF
TRBJ2-7,once,NA,TRBV5-4,TGTGCCAGCAGTCAATACTTGGTAGGATTCGAGCAGTACTTC,CASSQYLVGFEQYF
TRBJ2-4,NA,TRBD2,TRBV7-2,TGTGCCAGCAGCCCGTCGGCTAGCGGGGGGGCCGCTCAAAACATTCAGTACTTC,CASSPSASGGAAQNIQYF
TRBJ2-3,NA,TRBD2,TRBV18,TGTGCCAGCTCACCAGCGGCAAGAAGCGGGGGACATGATACGCAGTATTTT,CASSPAARSGGHDTQYF
TRBJ2-1,NA,NA,TRBV5-1,TGCGCCAGCAGCTTGGCCACTAGGACTGAGCAGTTCTTC,CASSLATRTEQFF
TRBJ2-1,NA,NA,TRBV10-3,TGTGCCATCAGTGTGAACCGGGATGACTACAATGAGCAGTTCTTC,CAISVNRDDYNEQFF
TRBJ2-3,NA,TRBD2,TRBV7-9,TGTGCCAGCAGCTCCACAAGCGGGGGGGCAAATACGCAGTATTTT,CASSSTSGGANTQYF
TRBJ2-1,NA,NA,TRBV6-1,TGTGCCAGCTTTTCTACAGGCGGGACTCCGGGGCAGTTCTTC,CASFSTGGTPGQFF
TRBJ1-2,NA,NA,TRBV5-5,TGTGCCAGCAGCAACGGTCCCATGGTGGGGTATGGCTACACCTTC,CASSNGPMVGYGYTF
TRBJ1-5,NA,TRBD1,TRBV19,TGTGCCAGTAGTGGACAGGGCGGTCCCCAGCATTTT,CASSGQGGPQHF
TRBJ1-1,NA,TRBD1,TRBV10-2,TGCGCCAGCAGTCCCGGGACAGGTATGAACACTGAAGCTTTCTTT,CASSPGTGMNTEAFF
TRBJ1-5,NA,NA,TRBV19,TGTGCCAGTAGTACAGCAGGGCCCTGGGGGGGTCAGCCCCAGCATTTT,CASSTAGPWGGQPQHF
TRBJ2-3,NA,NA,TRBV19,TGTGCCAGTAGTCCTCCCATAAAGGATACGCAGTATTTT,CASSPPIKDTQYF
TRBJ1-6,once,NA,TRBV2,TGTGCCAGCAGGATGGGACGCCTGAGTGTGGATTCACCCCTCCACTTT,CASRMGRLSVDSPLHF
TRBJ2-7,NA,TRBD1,TRBV10-3,TGTGCCATCAGAGACAGGGTGGTAGTCAACGAGCAGTACTTC,CAIRDRVVVNEQYF
TRBJ1-3,NA,NA,TRBV30,TGTGCCTGGAGGGGTCCTACAAGGAGGAACTCTGGAAACACCATATATTTT,CAWRGPTRRNSGNTIYF
TRBJ2-1,NA,NA,TRBV7-5,TGTGTCAGAAGCTTAGCGTCTAGCGGGGGGATATACAATGAGCAGTTCTTC,CVRSLASSGGIYNEQFF